One sample yielded the 3 T cell receptor beta chains listed below, sequenced in a study of PD-1 blockade in classical Hodgkin lymphoma. Every patient was affected by relapse after autologous stem cell transplantation, while exposure to brentuximab vedotin was not uniform. Here immunoSEQ multiplex PCR was the method, and the copy in TCRdb shows in-frame clones only, minus some. The table records under 95,000 clones, more than 85% of them present only once. The input for sequencing was peripheral blood mononuclear cells (PBMCs), taken at baseline. These TCRs come from a human donor with classical Hodgkin lymphoma.

This chain uses TRBV9 with TRBJ1-2, with 8 bases fitting TRBD1. This CDR3 region has 15 residues. V was clipped by 3 bases and J by 4 bases; unmatched bases: 8. CDR1 is SGDLS and CDR2 is YYNGEE in the germline V gene. The CDR3 bases are TGTGCCAGCAGCGCCCTCGCCGGACAGGGCTATGGCTACACCTTC. Amino acids: CASSALAGQGYGYTF.

The chain couples TRBV6-5 to TRBJ2-7; D uncertain. CDR3 length: 13 amino acids. Trimming left V 2 bases short and J 2 bases short, with 7 bases between. Germline V CDR1 and CDR2: MNHEY, SVGAGI. The DNA for the CDR3 is TGTGCCAGCAGTTACGGGGTTGCCTACGAGCAGTACTTC. Amino acid sequence: CASSYGVAYEQYF.

The rearrangement uses TRBV14 and TRBJ2-1; TRBD2 aligns across 9 bases. V shed 0 bases and J 2 bases; nucleotides not matched to a gene: 2. The CDR3 runs 16 residues. CDR1 and CDR2 from the germline V gene are SGHDN and FVKESK. The CDR3 DNA is TGTGCCAGCAGCCAAGAAGTAGCGGGGGCCTACAATGAGCAGTTCTTC. This gives the protein CASSQEVAGAYNEQFF.